A selection of T cell receptor beta chains follows, all from one sample in a study of radiotherapy plus CTLA-4 blockade in lung cancer. Measured with immunoSEQ multiplex PCR; TCRdb has only the in-frame clones, and not every one. The sample holds roughly 93,000 clones, roughly four fifths seen once. The sequencing used peripheral blood, collected from a patient treated with radiotherapy plus ipilimumab. Receptor source: a human donor with non-small cell lung cancer who had a partial response to radiotherapy plus ipilimumab. The CDR3 runs from the conserved cysteine through the conserved F or W. D genes are given only for firm matches. Rows give clone size only sometimes, using once, few, many, or a class for an expanded clone.

v_call	j_call	d_call	clone_size	cdr3_length	cdr3_aa	cdr3_nt
TRBV18	TRBJ2-7	.	.	15	CASSPRTGESYEQYF	TGTGCCAGCTCACCAAGGACGGGGGAATCCTACGAGCAGTACTTC
TRBV5-1	TRBJ2-7	.	.	14	CASSLGPGRYEQYF	TGCGCCAGCAGCTTGGGCCCAGGGCGCTACGAGCAGTACTTC
TRBV18	TRBJ1-2	TRBD1	.	16	CASSPGNDRAGYGYTF	TGTGCCAGCTCACCCGGAAACGACAGGGCGGGCTATGGCTACACCTTC
TRBV30	TRBJ1-2	.	.	13	CAWSVGAAPGYTF	TGTGCCTGGAGTGTAGGGGCAGCCCCTGGCTACACCTTC
TRBV7-9	TRBJ2-7	TRBD1	.	16	CASSLRQGLGAYEQYF	TGTGCCAGCAGCCTACGACAGGGGTTGGGTGCCTACGAGCAGTACTTC
TRBV6-1	TRBJ1-1	.	.	13	CASSTDRNTEAFF	TGTGCCAGCAGTACCGACAGGAACACTGAAGCTTTCTTT
TRBV11-2	TRBJ2-6	.	few	18	CASSSLRRESTGANVLTF	TGTGCCAGCAGCTCTTTACGCCGGGAATCAACTGGGGCCAACGTCCTGACTTTC
TRBV6-5	TRBJ2-7	TRBD2	.	15	CASSYSVAGGYEQYF	TGTGCCAGCAGTTACTCAGTAGCGGGTGGCTACGAGCAGTACTTC
TRBV4-1	TRBJ2-7	TRBD1	.	16	CASSQNTGQGSYEQYF	TGCGCCAGCAGCCAAAATACGGGACAGGGCTCCTACGAGCAGTACTTC
TRBV28	TRBJ2-3	TRBD1	.	15	CASSVPGQNMNTQYF	TGTGCCAGCAGTGTTCCGGGACAGAACATGAATACGCAGTATTTT
TRBV5-4	TRBJ1-2	.	.	13	CASSFLQGTGYTF	TGTGCCAGCAGCTTTCTACAGGGTACTGGCTACACCTTC
TRBV29-1	TRBJ2-2	TRBD2	.	15	CSVSPQTSLAGELFF	TGCAGCGTCTCCCCCCAGACTAGCCTCGCCGGGGAGCTGTTTTTT
TRBV5-3	TRBJ1-5	.	.	14	CARSRAGCNQPQHF	TGTGCCAGAAGCCGGGCAGGGTGCAATCAGCCCCAGCATTTT
TRBV7-3	TRBJ2-1	.	.	15	CASSLMGGLEKLQFF	TGTGCCAGCAGCTTAATGGGGGGGCTGGAAAAACTGCAGTTCTTC
TRBV9	TRBJ1-1	.	.	13	CASSARRGTEAFF	TGTGCCAGCAGCGCTAGGAGGGGAACTGAAGCTTTCTTT
TRBV27	TRBJ2-1	TRBD2	.	17	CASSSPPTSGINNEQFF	TGTGCCAGCAGTTCGCCCCCTACTAGCGGGATTAACAATGAGCAGTTCTTC
TRBV5-1	TRBJ2-5	TRBD2	.	18	CASSLTGTSGRALETQYF	TGCGCCAGCAGCTTGACAGGGACTAGCGGGAGGGCCCTCGAGACCCAGTACTTC
TRBV7-2	TRBJ1-3	TRBD1	.	16	CASSWGQGNSGNTIYF	TGTGCCAGCAGCTGGGGACAGGGGAACTCTGGAAACACCATATATTTT
TRBV18	TRBJ2-1	.	.	15	CASSPMGPPYNEQFF	TGTGCCAGCTCACCTATGGGGCCCCCCTACAATGAGCAGTTCTTC
TRBV5-5	TRBJ1-2	.	.	13	CASSLPPRYGYTF	TGTGCCAGCAGCTTGCCCCCTCGGTATGGCTACACCTTC
TRBV9	TRBJ2-3	TRBD2	once	14	CASSFGTSGDTQYF	TGTGCCAGCAGCTTCGGGACTAGCGGAGATACGCAGTATTTT
TRBV7-3	TRBJ2-3	TRBD2	once	15	CASSSRLAGADTQYF	TGTGCCAGCAGCTCCCGACTAGCGGGAGCGGATACGCAGTATTTT
TRBV6-6	TRBJ2-3	.	.	15	CASSGRDFLGDTQYF	TGTGCCAGCAGTGGACGGGACTTCCTCGGGGATACGCAGTATTTT
TRBV28	TRBJ1-2	TRBD1	.	14	CASSLGYRGHGYTF	TGTGCCAGCAGTTTAGGGTACAGGGGGCATGGCTACACCTTC
TRBV2	TRBJ1-2	.	few	15	CASSLVGAETYGYTF	TGTGCCAGCAGTCTTGTGGGGGCGGAGACCTATGGCTACACCTTC
TRBV5-1	TRBJ2-3	TRBD2	.	14	CASSLASGPDTQYF	TGCGCCAGCAGCTTGGCTAGCGGCCCAGATACGCAGTATTTT
TRBV28	TRBJ1-5	.	.	18	CASRAQGGIPAGNQPQHF	TGTGCCAGCAGAGCTCAGGGAGGGATCCCCGCGGGCAATCAGCCCCAGCATTTT
TRBV18	TRBJ2-5	.	.	13	CATASGVQETQYF	TGTGCCACCGCAAGCGGAGTCCAAGAGACCCAGTACTTC
TRBV5-8	TRBJ1-4	TRBD1	.	16	CASSRDRGIKGEKLFF	TGTGCCAGCAGCCGGGACAGGGGGATTAAAGGTGAAAAACTGTTTTTT
TRBV30	TRBJ1-5	.	.	15	CAWSAGGYGNQPQHF	TGTGCCTGGAGTGCGGGGGGATATGGCAATCAGCCCCAGCATTTT
TRBV14	TRBJ2-5	.	.	16	CASSLGYGHSEETQYF	TGTGCCAGCAGCCTTGGATATGGACACTCAGAGGAGACCCAGTACTTC
TRBV28	TRBJ1-2	.	.	16	CASSSTSVPPIYGYTF	TGTGCCAGCAGTTCGACTTCCGTCCCACCCATTTATGGCTACACCTTC
TRBV2	TRBJ2-5	.	.	13	CASSSTGGETQYF	TGTGCCAGCAGTAGTACAGGTGGCGAGACCCAGTACTTC
TRBV27	TRBJ2-5	.	.	14	CASSRDPEDETQYF	TGTGCCAGCAGCCGCGACCCCGAGGATGAGACCCAGTACTTC
TRBV28	TRBJ1-5	.	.	17	CASSFRGILLGNQPQHF	TGTGCCAGCAGTTTCCGGGGGATACTCCTAGGCAATCAGCCCCAGCATTTT
TRBV5-1	TRBJ2-3	.	.	16	CASSIRPAGRPDTQYF	TGCGCCAGCAGCATCCGTCCCGCAGGGAGGCCAGATACGCAGTATTTT
TRBV7-7	TRBJ2-5	TRBD2	.	16	CASSLGSGKGGETQYF	TGTGCCAGCAGCTTAGGAAGCGGGAAAGGAGGGGAGACCCAGTACTTC
TRBV6-1	TRBJ2-3	.	few	14	CASSVARSTDTQYF	TGTGCCAGCAGTGTCGCCAGGAGCACAGATACGCAGTATTTT
TRBV5-1	TRBJ1-4	.	.	13	CASSPGGGEKLFF	TGCGCCAGCAGCCCGGGGGGAGGCGAAAAACTGTTTTTT
TRBV29-1	TRBJ2-3	TRBD2	few	15	CSGEGASGITDTQYF	TGCAGCGGCGAAGGGGCTAGCGGGATCACAGATACGCAGTATTTT
TRBV5-8	TRBJ2-4	.	.	14	CASSLDRAKNIQYF	TGTGCCAGCAGCTTGGACAGGGCCAAAAACATTCAGTACTTC
TRBV29-1	TRBJ2-2	TRBD1	few	16	CSATGAGGGWTGELFF	TGCAGCGCCACGGGGGCAGGGGGCGGATGGACCGGGGAGCTGTTTTTT
TRBV19	TRBJ2-1	TRBD2	few	17	CASSIDQSGSIYNEQFF	TGTGCCAGTAGTATAGATCAAAGCGGGAGTATCTACAATGAGCAGTTCTTC
TRBV5-1	TRBJ1-4	.	once	15	CASSLAADYNEKLFF	TGCGCCAGCAGCTTGGCGGCCGACTATAATGAAAAACTGTTTTTT